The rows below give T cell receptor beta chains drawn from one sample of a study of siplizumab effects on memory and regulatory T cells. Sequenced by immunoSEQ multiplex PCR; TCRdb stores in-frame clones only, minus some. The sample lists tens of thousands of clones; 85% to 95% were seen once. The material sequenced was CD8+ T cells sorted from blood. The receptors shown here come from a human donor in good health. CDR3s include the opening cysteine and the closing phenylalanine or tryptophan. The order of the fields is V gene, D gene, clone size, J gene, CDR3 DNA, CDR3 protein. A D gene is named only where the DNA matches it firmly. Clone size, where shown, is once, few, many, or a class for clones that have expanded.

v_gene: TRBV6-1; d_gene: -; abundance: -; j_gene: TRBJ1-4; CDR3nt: TGTGCCAGCGGAGGGATCGGTGAAAAACTGTTTTTT; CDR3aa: CASGGIGEKLFF
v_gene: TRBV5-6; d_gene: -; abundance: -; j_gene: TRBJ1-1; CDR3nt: TGTGCCAGCAGCTTGGCCCGTGAAGCTTTCTTT; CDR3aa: CASSLAREAFF
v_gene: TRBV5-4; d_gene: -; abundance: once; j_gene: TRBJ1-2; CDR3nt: TGTGCCAGCAGATTGTTGGGGGCCAGCTATGGCTACACCTTC; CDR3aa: CASRLLGASYGYTF
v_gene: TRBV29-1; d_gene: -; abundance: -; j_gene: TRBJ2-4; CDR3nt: TGCAGCGTTGAAGATCCGGGTATTTTAGCCAAAAACATTCAGTACTTC; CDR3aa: CSVEDPGILAKNIQYF
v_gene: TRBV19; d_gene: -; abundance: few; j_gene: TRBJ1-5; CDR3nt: TGTGCCAGCGCTAATGGCAATCAGCCCCAGCATTTT; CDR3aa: CASANGNQPQHF
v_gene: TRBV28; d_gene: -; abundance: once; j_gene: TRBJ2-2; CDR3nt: TGTGCCAGCAGTTTCACAGCCGGGGAGCTGTTTTTT; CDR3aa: CASSFTAGELFF
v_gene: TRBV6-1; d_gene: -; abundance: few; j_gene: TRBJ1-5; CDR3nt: TGTGCCAACCTACATCAGCCCCAGCATTTT; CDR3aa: CANLHQPQHF
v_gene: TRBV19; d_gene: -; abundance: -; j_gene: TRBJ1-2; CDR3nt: TGTGCCAGTAGTATGTCTAACTATGGCTACACCTTC; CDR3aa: CASSMSNYGYTF
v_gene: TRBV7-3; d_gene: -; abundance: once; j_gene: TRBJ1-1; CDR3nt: TGTGCCAGCAGCTTAACAGGGGGGAGGACTGAAGCTTTCTTT; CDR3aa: CASSLTGGRTEAFF
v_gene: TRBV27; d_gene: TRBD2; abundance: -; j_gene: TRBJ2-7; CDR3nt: TGTGCCAGCAGTGGGGGACTAGATATATACGAGCAGTACTTC; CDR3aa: CASSGGLDIYEQYF
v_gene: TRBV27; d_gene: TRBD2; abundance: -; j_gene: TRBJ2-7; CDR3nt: TGTGCCACCCGGGGGGAGTCCTACGAGCAGTACTTC; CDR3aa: CATRGESYEQYF
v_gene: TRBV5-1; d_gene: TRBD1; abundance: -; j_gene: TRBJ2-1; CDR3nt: TGCGCCAGCAGCCCTTGGACAGGGGCGGACAATGAGCAGTTCTTC; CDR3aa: CASSPWTGADNEQFF
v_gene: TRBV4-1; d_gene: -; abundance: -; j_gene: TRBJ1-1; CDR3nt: TGCGCCAGCAGCCACATCAGCACTGAAGCTTTCTTT; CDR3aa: CASSHISTEAFF
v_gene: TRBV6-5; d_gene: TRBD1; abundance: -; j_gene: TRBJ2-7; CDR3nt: TGTGCCAGCACCACGACAGGGTCCGAGCAGTACTTC; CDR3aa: CASTTTGSEQYF
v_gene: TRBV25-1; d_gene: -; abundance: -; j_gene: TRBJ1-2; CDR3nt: TGTGCCACCTCCGGAGGAGTCTATGGCTACACCTTC; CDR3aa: CATSGGVYGYTF
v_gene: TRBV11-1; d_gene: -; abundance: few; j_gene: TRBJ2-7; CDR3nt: TGTGCCAGCAGCACCCCAGGGAACGAGCAGTACTTC; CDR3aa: CASSTPGNEQYF
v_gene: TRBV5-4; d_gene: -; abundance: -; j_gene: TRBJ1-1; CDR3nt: TGTGCCAGCAGAGGGCAGGACATAGAAGCTTTCTTT; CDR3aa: CASRGQDIEAFF
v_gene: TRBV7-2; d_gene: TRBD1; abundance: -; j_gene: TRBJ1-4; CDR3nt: TGTGCCAGCAGCTTAGAATTCGGGACAGGAAAACTGTTTTTT; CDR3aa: CASSLEFGTGKLFF
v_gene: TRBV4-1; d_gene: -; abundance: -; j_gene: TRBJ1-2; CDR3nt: TGCGCCAGCAGCCAAGAACCTGGGACATACTCAGCCTATGGCTACACCTTC; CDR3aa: CASSQEPGTYSAYGYTF
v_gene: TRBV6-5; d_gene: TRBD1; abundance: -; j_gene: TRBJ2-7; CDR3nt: TGTGCCAGCAGTTCGACAGGGGGATCCTACGAGCAGTACTTC; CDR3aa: CASSSTGGSYEQYF
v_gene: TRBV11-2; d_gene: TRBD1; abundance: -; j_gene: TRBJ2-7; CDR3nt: TGTGCCAGCAGCCACCGGGACAGGGCCTACGAGCAGTACTTC; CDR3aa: CASSHRDRAYEQYF
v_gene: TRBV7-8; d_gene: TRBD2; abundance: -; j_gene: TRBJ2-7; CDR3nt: TGTGCCAGCATCCGGTTAGCGGGAGGGATCTACGAGCAGTACTTC; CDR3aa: CASIRLAGGIYEQYF
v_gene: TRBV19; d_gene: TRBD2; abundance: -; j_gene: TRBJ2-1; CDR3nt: TGTGCCAGTAGTAGCGGGGGCTACAATGAGCAGTTCTTC; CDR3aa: CASSSGGYNEQFF
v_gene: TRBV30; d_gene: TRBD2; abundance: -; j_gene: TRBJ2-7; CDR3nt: TGTGCCTGGACCCCGGAGACTAGCGGGTACATAGAGCAGTACTTC; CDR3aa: CAWTPETSGYIEQYF
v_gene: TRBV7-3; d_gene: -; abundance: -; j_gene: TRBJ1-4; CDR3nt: TGTGCCAGCAGCGAACCACCCAGGAGGGCTTATGAAAAACTGTTTTTT; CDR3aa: CASSEPPRRAYEKLFF
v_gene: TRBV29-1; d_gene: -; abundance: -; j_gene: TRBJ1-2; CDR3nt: TGCAGCGTCCCCCCCGGGGAGGGTGACGGCTACACCTTC; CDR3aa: CSVPPGEGDGYTF
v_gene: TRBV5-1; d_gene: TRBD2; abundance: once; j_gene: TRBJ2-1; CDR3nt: TGCGCCAGCAGCTTGGGATTTACTAGCGGGGTAGGTGAGCAGTTCTTC; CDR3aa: CASSLGFTSGVGEQFF
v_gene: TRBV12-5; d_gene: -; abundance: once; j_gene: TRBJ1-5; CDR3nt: TGTGCTAGTGGCTCGGGACGGCTTGAAACTTATAGCAATCAGCCCCAGCATTTT; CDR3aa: CASGSGRLETYSNQPQHF
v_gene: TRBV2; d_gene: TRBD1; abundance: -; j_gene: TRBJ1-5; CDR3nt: TGTGCCAGCAGCTATCCGGGACAGGGGAGGGAGCATTTT; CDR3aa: CASSYPGQGREHF
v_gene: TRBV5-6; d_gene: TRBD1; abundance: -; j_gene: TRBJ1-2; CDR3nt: TGTGCCAGCAGCCAAGGGACAGCTAACTATGGCTACACCTTC; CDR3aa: CASSQGTANYGYTF
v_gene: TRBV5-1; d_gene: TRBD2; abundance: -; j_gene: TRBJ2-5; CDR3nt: TGCGCCAGCAGCTCCGGACTAGCGGGGGTTCAAGAGACCCAGTACTTC; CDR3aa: CASSSGLAGVQETQYF
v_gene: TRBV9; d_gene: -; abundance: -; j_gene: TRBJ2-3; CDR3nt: TGTGCCAGCAGTGTAGAGGGCTACACAGATACGCAGTATTTT; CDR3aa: CASSVEGYTDTQYF
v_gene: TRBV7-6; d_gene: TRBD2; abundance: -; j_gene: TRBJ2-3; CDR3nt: TGTGCCAGCAGCTTAGGAGTTGAAGCGGGGGCCATCACAGATACGCAGTATTTT; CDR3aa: CASSLGVEAGAITDTQYF